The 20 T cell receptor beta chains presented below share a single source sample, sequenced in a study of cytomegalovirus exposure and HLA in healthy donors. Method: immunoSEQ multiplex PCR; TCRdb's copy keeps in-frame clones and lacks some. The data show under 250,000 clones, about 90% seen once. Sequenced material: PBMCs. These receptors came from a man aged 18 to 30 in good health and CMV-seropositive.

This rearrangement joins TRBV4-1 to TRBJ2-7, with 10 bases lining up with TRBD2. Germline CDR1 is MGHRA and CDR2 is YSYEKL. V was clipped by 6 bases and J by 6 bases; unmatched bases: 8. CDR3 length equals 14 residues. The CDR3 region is CASRVGLASGEQYF. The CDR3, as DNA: TGCGCCAGCAGGGTGGGACTAGCGAGTGGCGAGCAGTACTTC.

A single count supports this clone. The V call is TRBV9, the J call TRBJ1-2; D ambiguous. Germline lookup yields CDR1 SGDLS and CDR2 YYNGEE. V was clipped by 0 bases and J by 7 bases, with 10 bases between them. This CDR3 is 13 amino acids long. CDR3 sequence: CASSVELAGGYTF. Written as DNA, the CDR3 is TGTGCCAGCAGCGTAGAGCTAGCTGGTGGCTACACCTTC.

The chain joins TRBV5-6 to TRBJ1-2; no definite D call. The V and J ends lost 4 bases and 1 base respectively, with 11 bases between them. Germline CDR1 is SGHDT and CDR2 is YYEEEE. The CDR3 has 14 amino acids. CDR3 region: CASSSSPSNYGYTF. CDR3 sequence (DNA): TGTGCCAGCAGCAGCTCGCCGAGTAACTATGGCTACACCTTC.

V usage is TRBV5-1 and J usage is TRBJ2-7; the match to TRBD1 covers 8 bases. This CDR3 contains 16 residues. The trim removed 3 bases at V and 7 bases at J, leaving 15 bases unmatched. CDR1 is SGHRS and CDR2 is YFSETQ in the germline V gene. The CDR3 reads CASSSPAGTGPLEQYF. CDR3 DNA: TGCGCCAGCAGCTCGCCTGCCGGGACAGGCCCGTTGGAGCAGTACTTC. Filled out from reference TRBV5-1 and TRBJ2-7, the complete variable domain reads KAGVTQTPRYLIKTRGQQVTLSCSPISGHRSVSWYQQTPGQGLQFLFEYFSETQRNKGNFPGRFSGRQFSNSRSEMNVSTLELGDSALYLCASSSPAGTGPLEQYFGPGTRLTVT.

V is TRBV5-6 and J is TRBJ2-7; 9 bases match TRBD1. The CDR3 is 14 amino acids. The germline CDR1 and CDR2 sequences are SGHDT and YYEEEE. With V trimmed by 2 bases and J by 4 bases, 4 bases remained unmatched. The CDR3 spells CASSFGTGTYEQYF. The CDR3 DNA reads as TGTGCCAGCAGCTTCGGGACAGGGACATACGAGCAGTACTTC.

The CDR3 loop reads CASSITDTQYF. The CDR3 region has the DNA TGTGCCAGTAGTATAACAGATACGCAGTATTTT. The V and J genes are TRBV19 and TRBJ2-3; D gene unclear. Per the germline V gene, CDR1 is LNHDA and CDR2 is SQIVND (reference sequence). The CDR3 is 11 residues long. V shed 2 bases and J shed 3 bases, with 0 bases lying between them.

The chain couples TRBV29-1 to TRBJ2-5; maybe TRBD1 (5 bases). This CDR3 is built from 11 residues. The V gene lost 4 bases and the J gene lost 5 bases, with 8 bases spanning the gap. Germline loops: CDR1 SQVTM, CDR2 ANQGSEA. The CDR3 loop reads CSVGQGETQYF. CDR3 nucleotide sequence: TGCAGCGTTGGGCAGGGCGAGACCCAGTACTTC.

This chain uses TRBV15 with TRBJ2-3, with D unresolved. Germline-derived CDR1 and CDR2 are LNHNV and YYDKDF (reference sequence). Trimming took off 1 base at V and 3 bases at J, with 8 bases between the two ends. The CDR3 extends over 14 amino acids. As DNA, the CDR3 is TGTGCCACCAGCAGAGCCCTGCAAACAGATACGCAGTATTTT. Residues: CATSRALQTDTQYF.

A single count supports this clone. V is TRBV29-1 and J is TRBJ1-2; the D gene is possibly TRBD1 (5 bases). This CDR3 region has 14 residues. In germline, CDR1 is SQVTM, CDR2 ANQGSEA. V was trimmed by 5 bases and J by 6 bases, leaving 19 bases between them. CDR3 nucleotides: TGCAGCGTTCTTGGACAAAGCCTGGGGAATGGCTACACCTTC. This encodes CSVLGQSLGNGYTF.

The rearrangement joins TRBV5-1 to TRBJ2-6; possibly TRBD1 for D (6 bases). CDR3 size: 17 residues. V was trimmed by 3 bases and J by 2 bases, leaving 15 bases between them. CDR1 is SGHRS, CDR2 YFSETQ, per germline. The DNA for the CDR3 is TGCGCCAGCAGCTGGGACCCTACAGGGACTGGGGCCAACGTCCTGACTTTC. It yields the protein CASSWDPTGTGANVLTF.

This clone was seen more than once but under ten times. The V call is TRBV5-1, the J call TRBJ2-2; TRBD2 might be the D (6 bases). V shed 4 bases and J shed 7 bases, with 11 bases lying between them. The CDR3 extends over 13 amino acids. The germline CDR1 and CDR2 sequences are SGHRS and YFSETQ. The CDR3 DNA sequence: TGCGCCAGCAGCGTCGGGAGCGGCGGGGAGCTGTTTTTT. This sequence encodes CASSVGSGGELFF. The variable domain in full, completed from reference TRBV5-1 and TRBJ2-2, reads KAGVTQTPRYLIKTRGQQVTLSCSPISGHRSVSWYQQTPGQGLQFLFEYFSETQRNKGNFPGRFSGRQFSNSRSEMNVSTLELGDSALYLCASSVGSGGELFFGEGSRLTVL.

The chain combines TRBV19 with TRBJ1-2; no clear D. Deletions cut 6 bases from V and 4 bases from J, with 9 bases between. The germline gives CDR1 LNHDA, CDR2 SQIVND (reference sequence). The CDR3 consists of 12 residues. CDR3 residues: CASRFGSYGYTF. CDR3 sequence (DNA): TGTGCCAGTAGGTTCGGATCCTATGGCTACACCTTC.

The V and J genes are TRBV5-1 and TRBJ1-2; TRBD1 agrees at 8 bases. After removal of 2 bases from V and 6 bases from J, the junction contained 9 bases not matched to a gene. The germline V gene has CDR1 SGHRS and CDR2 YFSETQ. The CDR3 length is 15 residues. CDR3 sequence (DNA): TGCGCCAGCAGCTTTTCAGGGGGCGATAGAAATGGCTACACCTTC. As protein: CASSFSGGDRNGYTF.

The CDR3 DNA is TGTGCCAGCAGCGTAGCTCCAGGGAGGAACGAGCAGTACTTC. Translated, it gives CASSVAPGRNEQYF. The J gene is TRBJ2-7, the V gene TRBV9; tentative D call: TRBD2 (6 bases). Trimming removed 0 bases from V and 5 bases from J, with 12 bases in between. CDR1 is SGDLS, CDR2 YYNGEE, per germline. The length of the CDR3 is 14 residues.

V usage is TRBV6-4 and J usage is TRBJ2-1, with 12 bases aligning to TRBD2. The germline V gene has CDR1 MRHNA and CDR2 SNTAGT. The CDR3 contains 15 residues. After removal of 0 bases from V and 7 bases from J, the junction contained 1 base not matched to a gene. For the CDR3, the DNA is TGTGCCAGCAGTGACTCGCTAGCGGGAGGGAATGAGCAGTTCTTC. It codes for CASSDSLAGGNEQFF.

Here the CDR3 DNA reads TGTGCCAGCAGCTTGTTCGGGGGATCGAACACCGGGGAGCTGTTTTTT. It encodes CASSLFGGSNTGELFF. The chain recombines TRBV5-6 with TRBJ2-2; tentative D call: TRBD2 (6 bases). CDR1 is SGHDT, CDR2 YYEEEE, per germline. V lost 1 base and J 0 bases, leaving 10 bases between the germline ends. The CDR3 is made up of 16 amino acids.

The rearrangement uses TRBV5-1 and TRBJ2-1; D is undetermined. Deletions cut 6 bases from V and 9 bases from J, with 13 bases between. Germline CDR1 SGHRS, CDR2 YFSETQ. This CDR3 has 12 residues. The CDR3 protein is CASIGNSPEQFF. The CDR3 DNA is TGCGCCAGCATAGGGAATTCCCCTGAGCAGTTCTTC. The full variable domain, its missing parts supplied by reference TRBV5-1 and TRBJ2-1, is KAGVTQTPRYLIKTRGQQVTLSCSPISGHRSVSWYQQTPGQGLQFLFEYFSETQRNKGNFPGRFSGRQFSNSRSEMNVSTLELGDSALYLCASIGNSPEQFFGPGTRLTVL.

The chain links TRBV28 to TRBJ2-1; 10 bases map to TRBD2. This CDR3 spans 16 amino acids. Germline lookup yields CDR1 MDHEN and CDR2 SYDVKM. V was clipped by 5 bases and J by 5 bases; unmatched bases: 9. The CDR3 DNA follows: TGTGCCAGCAGTCCAATTTCCGGACTAGCGGACAATGAGCAGTTCTTC. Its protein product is CASSPISGLADNEQFF.

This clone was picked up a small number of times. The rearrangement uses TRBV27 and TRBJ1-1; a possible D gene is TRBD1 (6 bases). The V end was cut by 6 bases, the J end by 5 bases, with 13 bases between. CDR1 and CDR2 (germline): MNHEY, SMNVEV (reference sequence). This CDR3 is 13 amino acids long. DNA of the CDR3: TGTGCCAGCAGAACAGGGAGTTGGACTGAAGCTTTCTTT. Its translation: CASRTGSWTEAFF.

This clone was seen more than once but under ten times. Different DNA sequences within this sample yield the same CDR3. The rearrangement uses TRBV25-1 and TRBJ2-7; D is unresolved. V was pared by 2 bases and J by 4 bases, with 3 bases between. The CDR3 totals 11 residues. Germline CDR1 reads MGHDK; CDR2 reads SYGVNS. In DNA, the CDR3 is TGTGCCAGCAGTGAAGGGTACGAGCAGTACTTC. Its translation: CASSEGYEQYF.